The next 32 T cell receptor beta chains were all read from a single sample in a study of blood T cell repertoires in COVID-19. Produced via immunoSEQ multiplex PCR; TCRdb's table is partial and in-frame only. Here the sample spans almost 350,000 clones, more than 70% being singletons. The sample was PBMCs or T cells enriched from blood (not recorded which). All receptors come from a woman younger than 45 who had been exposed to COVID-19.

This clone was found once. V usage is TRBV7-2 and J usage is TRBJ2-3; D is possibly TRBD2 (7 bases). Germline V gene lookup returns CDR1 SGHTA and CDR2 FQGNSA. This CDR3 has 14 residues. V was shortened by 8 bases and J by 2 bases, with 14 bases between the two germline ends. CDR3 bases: TGTGCCAGCGGGAGCGGGACAAACACAGATACGCAGTATTTT. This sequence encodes CASGSGTNTDTQYF.

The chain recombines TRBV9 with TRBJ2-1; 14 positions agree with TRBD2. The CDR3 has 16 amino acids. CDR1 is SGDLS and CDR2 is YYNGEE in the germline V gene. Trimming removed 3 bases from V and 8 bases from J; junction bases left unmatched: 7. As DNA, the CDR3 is TGTGCCAGCAGCGAGGCGGGACTAGCGGGAGCGGATGAGCAGTTCTTC. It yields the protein CASSEAGLAGADEQFF.

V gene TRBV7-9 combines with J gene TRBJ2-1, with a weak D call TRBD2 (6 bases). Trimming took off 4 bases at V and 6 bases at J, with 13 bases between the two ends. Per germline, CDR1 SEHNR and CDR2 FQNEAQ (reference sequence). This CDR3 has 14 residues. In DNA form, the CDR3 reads TGTGCCAGCAGCTCCGGGACTCACCTCAATGAGCAGTTCTTC. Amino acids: CASSSGTHLNEQFF.

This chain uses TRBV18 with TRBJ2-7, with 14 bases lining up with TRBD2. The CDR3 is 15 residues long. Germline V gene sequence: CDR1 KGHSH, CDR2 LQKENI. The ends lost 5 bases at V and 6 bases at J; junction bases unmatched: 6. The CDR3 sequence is CASSAGLAGVSEQYF. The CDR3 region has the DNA TGTGCCAGCTCAGCGGGACTAGCGGGAGTGAGCGAGCAGTACTTC. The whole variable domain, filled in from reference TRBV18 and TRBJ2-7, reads NAGVMQNPRHLVRRRGQEARLRCSPMKGHSHVYWYRQLPEEGLKFMVYLQKENIIDESGMPKERFSAEFPKEGPSILRIQQVVRGDSAAYFCASSAGLAGVSEQYFGPGTRLTVT.

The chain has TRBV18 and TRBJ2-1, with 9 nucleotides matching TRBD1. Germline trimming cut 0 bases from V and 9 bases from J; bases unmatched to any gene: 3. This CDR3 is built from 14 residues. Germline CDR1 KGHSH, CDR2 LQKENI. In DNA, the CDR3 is TGTGCCAGCTCACCACCGGGACAGGGTAGTGAGCAGTTCTTC. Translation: CASSPPGQGSEQFF.

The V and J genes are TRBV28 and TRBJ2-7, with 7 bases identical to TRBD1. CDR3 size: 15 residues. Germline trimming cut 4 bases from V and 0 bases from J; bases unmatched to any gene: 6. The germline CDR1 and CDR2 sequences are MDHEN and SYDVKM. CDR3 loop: CASSSGQASSYEQYF. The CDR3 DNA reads TGTGCCAGCAGTTCTGGACAGGCGAGCTCCTACGAGCAGTACTTC. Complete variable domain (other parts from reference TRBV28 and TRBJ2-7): DVKVTQSSRYLVKRTGEKVFLECVQDMDHENMFWYRQDPGLGLRLIYFSYDVKMKEKGDIPEGYSVSREKKERFSLILESASTNQTSMYLCASSSGQASSYEQYFGPGTRLTVT.

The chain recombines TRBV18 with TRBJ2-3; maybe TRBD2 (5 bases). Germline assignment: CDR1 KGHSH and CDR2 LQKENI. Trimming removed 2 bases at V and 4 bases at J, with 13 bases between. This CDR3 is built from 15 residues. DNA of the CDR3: TGTGCCAGCTCACCATCTTCCCCCGGGGCAGATACGCAGTATTTT. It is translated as CASSPSSPGADTQYF.

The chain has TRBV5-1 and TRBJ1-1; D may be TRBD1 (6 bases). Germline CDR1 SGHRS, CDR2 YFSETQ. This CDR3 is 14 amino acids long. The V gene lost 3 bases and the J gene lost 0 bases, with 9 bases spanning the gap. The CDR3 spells CASSSGTMNTEAFF. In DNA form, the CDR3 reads TGCGCCAGCAGCTCAGGGACAATGAACACTGAAGCTTTCTTT.

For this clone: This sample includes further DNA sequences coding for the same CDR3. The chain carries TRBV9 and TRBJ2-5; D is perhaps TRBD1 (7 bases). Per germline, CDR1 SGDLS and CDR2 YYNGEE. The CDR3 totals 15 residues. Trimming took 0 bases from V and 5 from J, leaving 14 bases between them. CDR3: CASSVGAGGTETQYF. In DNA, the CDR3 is TGTGCCAGCAGCGTAGGGGCAGGGGGGACGGAGACCCAGTACTTC.

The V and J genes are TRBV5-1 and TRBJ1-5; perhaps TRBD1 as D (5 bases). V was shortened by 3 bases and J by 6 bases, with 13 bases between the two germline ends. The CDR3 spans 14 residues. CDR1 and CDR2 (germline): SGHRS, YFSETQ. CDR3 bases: TGCGCCAGCAGCTACTCGGGGGGTGTTCAGCCCCAGCATTTT. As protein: CASSYSGGVQPQHF.

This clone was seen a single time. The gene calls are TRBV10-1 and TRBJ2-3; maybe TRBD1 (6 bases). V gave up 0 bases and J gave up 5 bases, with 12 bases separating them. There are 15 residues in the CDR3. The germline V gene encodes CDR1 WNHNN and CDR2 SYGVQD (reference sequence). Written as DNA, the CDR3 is TGCGCCAGCAGTGAGTCGTGGGGGCCTAGAGATACGCAGTATTTT. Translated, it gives CASSESWGPRDTQYF.

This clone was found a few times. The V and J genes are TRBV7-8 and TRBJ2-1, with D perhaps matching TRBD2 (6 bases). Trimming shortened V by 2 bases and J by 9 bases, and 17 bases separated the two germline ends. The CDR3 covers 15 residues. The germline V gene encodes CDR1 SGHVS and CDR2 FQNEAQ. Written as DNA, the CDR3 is TGTGCCAGCAGCTTAAGACGGCTAGCGCTGGGTGAGCAGTTCTTC. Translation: CASSLRRLALGEQFF.

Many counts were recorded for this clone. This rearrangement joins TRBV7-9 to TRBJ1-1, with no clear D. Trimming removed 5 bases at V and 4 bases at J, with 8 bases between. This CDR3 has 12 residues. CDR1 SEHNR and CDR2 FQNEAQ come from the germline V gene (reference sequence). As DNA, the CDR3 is TGTGCCAGCAGCGCTTTGGCCACTGAAGCTTTCTTT. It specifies CASSALATEAFF.

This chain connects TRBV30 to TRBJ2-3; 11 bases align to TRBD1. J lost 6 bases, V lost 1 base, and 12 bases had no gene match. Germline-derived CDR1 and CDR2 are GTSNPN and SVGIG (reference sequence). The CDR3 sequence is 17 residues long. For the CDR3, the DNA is TGTGCCTGGAGTGGCTGGACAGGGGGCGCGGGGTCGGATACGCAGTATTTT. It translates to CAWSGWTGGAGSDTQYF. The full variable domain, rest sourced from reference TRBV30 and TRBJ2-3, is SQTIHQWPATLVQPVGSPLSLECTVEGTSNPNLYWYRQAAGRGLQLLFYSVGIGQISSEVPQNLSASRPQDRQFILSSKKLLLSDSGFYLCAWSGWTGGAGSDTQYFGPGTRLTVL.

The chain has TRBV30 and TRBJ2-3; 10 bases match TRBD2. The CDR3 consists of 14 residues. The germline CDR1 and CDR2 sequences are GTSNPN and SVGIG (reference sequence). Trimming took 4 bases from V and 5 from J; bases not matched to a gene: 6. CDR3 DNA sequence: TGTGCCTGGAACTCCGGGACTAGCGAAGATACGCAGTATTTT. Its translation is CAWNSGTSEDTQYF.

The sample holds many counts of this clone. The CDR3 coding sequence is TGTGCCAGCACCCCCCGGAGTAATTCACCCCTCCACTTT. Translation: CASTPRSNSPLHF. The genes are TRBV6-5 and TRBJ1-6; no definite D call. Germline V lookup: CDR1 MNHEY, CDR2 SVGAGI. Trimming took 7 bases from V and 6 from J, leaving 10 bases between them. The length of the CDR3 is 13 residues.

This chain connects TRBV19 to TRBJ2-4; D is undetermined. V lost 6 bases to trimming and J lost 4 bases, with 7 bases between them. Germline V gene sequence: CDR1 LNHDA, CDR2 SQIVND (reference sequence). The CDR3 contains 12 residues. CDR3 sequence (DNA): TGTGCCAGTAGCTCACAGAAAAACATTCAGTACTTC. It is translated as CASSSQKNIQYF.

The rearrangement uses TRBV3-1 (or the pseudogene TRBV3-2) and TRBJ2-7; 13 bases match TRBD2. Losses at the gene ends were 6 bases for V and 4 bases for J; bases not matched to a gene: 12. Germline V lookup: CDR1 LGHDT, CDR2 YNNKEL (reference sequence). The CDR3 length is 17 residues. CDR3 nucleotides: TGTGCCAGCAGGCCTACCGGACTAGCGGGAGAGTCTTACGAGCAGTACTTC. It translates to CASRPTGLAGESYEQYF.

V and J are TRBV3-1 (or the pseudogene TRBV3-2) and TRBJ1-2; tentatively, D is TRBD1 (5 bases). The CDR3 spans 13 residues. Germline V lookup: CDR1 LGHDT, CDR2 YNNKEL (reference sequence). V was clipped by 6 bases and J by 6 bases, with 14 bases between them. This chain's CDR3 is CASRPGGFDGYTF. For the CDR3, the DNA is TGTGCCAGCAGGCCGGGGGGGTTCGATGGCTACACCTTC.

The CDR3, as DNA: TGTTCCGCAGGGGGCAACTATGGCTACACCTTC. Its protein is CSAGGNYGYTF. The genes are TRBV28 and TRBJ1-2, with 8 bases that match TRBD1. The CDR3 contains 11 residues. Per germline, CDR1 MDHEN and CDR2 SYDVKM.

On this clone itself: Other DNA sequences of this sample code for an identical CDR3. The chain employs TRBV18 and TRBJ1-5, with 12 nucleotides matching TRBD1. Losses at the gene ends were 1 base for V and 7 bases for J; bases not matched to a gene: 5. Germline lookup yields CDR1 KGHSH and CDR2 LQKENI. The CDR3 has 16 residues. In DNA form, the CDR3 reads TGTGCCAGCTCACCACGGGACAGGGGGCTGGGACAGCCCCAGCATTTT. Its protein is CASSPRDRGLGQPQHF.

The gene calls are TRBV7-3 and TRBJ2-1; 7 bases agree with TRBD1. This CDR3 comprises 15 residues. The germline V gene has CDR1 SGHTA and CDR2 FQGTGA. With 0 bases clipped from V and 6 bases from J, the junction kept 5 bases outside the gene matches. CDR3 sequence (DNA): TGTGCCAGCAGCTTAACGACAGGGATAAGCAATGAGCAGTTCTTC. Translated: CASSLTTGISNEQFF.

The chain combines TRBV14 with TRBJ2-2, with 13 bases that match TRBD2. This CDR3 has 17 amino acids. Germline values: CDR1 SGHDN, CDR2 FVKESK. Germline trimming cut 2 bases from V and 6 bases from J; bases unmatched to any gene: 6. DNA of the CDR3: TGTGCCAGCAGCCAATTAGGGACTAGCGGGATTTCCGGGGAGCTGTTTTTT. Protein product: CASSQLGTSGISGELFF. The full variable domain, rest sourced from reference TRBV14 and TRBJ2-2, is EAGVTQFPSHSVIEKGQTVTLRCDPISGHDNLYWYRRVMGKEIKFLLHFVKESKQDESGMPNNRFLAERTGGTYSTLKVQPAELEDSGVYFCASSQLGTSGISGELFFGEGSRLTVL.

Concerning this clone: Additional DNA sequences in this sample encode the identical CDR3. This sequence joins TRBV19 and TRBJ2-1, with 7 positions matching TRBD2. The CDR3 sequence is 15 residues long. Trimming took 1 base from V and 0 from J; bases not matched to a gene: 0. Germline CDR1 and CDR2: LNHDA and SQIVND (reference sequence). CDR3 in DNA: TGTGCCAGTAGTATAGCGGGAGGCTCCTACAATGAGCAGTTCTTC. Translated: CASSIAGGSYNEQFF.

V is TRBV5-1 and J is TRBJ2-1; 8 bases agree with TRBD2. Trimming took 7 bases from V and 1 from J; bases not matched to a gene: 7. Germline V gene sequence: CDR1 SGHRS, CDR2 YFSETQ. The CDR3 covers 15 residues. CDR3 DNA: TGCGCCAGCGGACATAGCGGGACTTCCTACAATGAGCAGTTCTTC. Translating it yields CASGHSGTSYNEQFF.

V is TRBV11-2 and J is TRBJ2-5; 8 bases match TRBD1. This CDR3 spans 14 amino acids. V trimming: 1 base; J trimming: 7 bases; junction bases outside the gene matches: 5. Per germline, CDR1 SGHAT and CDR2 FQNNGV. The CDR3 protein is CASSLGTGMATQYF. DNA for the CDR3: TGTGCCAGCAGCTTAGGGACAGGGATGGCGACCCAGTACTTC. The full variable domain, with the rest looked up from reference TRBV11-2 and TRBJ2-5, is EAGVAQSPRYKIIEKRQSVAFWCNPISGHATLYWYQQILGQGPKLLIQFQNNGVVDDSQLPKDRFSAERLKGVDSTLKIQPAKLEDSAVYLCASSLGTGMATQYFGPGTRLLVL.

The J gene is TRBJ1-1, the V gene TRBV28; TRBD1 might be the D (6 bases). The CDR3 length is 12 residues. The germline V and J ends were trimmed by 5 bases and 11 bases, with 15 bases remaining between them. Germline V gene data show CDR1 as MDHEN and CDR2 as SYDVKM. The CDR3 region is CASSQGGGAAFF. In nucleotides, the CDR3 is TGTGCCAGCAGTCAAGGAGGGGGGGCTGCTTTCTTT.

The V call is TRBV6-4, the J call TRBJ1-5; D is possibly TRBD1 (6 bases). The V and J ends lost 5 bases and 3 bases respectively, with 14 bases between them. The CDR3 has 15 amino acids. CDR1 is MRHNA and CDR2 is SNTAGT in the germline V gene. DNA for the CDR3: TGTGCCAGCAGTAAGGGGCAGGGGCCCAATCAGCCCCAGCATTTT. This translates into CASSKGQGPNQPQHF.

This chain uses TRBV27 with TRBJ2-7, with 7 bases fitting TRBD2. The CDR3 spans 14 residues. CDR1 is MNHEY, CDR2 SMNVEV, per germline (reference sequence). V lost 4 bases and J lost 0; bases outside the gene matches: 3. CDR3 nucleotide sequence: TGTGCCAGCAGTTCCGGACTAGTCTCCTACGAGCAGTACTTC. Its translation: CASSSGLVSYEQYF.

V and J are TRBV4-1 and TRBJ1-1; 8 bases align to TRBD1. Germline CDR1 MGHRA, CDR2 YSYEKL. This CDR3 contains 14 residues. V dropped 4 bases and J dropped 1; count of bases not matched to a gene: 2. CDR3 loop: CASSPGQGNTEAFF. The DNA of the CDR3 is TGCGCCAGCAGCCCTGGACAGGGGAACACTGAAGCTTTCTTT.

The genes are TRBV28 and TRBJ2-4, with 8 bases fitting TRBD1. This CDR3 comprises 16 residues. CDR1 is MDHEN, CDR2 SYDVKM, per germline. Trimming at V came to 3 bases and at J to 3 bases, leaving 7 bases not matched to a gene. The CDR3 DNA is TGTGCCAGCAGTTTCTACCGAACAGGGGGCAAAAACATTCAGTACTTC. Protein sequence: CASSFYRTGGKNIQYF. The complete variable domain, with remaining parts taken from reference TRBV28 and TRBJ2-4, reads DVKVTQSSRYLVKRTGEKVFLECVQDMDHENMFWYRQDPGLGLRLIYFSYDVKMKEKGDIPEGYSVSREKKERFSLILESASTNQTSMYLCASSFYRTGGKNIQYFGAGTRLSVL.

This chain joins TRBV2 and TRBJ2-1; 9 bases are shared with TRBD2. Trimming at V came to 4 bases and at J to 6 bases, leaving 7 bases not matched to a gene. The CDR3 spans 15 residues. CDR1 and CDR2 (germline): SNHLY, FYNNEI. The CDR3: CASSAGLAGTNEQFF. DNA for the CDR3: TGTGCCAGCAGTGCAGGGCTAGCGGGGACCAATGAGCAGTTCTTC.